This T cell receptor beta chain was obtained from a study of T cells in tuberculosis. Study observations and caveats: Selection depended on which cryopreserved specimens were available. Classification accuracy was approximately 85% (AUROC roughly 0.88) with the GMM-specific repertoire. Active tuberculosis TCR-alpha repertoires lay closer to GMM-specific TCRs than IGRA-negative controls, suggesting clonal expansion.

Here immunoSEQ multiplex PCR was the method, and the copy in TCRdb shows in-frame clones only, minus some. Altogether tens of thousands of clones are present, 95% being singletons, with the ten largest covering about 3.7%. Concerning this clone itself: What it binds is not known.

Sequenced input: PBMCs. The sequence was obtained from a donor aged 10 to 29 with latent tuberculosis or without tuberculosis infection.

The CDR3 sequence: CAISDPGQVSRSEAFF. Written as DNA, the CDR3 is TGTGCCATCAGTGACCCGGGACAGGTTAGTAGGTCTGAAGCTTTCTTT. The chain links TRBV10-3 to TRBJ1-1; 8 bases match TRBD1. CDR3 length: 16 amino acids. Trimming cost V 3 bases and J 6 bases; bases outside gene matches: 12. Germline assignment: CDR1 ENHRY and CDR2 SYGVKD.